Here is one T cell receptor (beta chain) with its context. In its sample, this clone was seen once. The antigen this receptor binds is unknown. The record has no base qualities; no much larger clone is one base away. Libraries were made using the immunoSEQ multiplex PCR assay. This is the immuneACCESS table as TCRdb keeps it, with only in-frame sequences that have V and J called. A part of the clones is gone; compared with another copy, unresolved V genes explain less than half, and the rest is unexplained. This sample is represented by 150,000 to 180,000 clones; 85% to 95% of them were singletons. The ten largest clones represent around 6.2% of the sample. This sample is drawn from a study of control samples from healthy donors and cancer patients (dated by TCRdb to the early 2020s). Via the germline V gene, CDR1 is SGHDN and CDR2 FVKESK. Ends trimmed: V by 5 bases, J by 4 bases; bases unmatched to a gene: 9. Measured from the cysteine to the phenylalanine, the CDR3 is 16 residues long. The only DNA kept is the CDR3, 48 bases in frame from the first base.

The sequencing input was blood. The rearrangement joined TRBV14 to TRBJ2-3, and TRBD1 matches 10 of the central bases. This TCR derives from a man aged 40-50 years in good health. The CDR3 here reads CASSVMDRGYADTQYF. In nucleotides, the sequence is TGTGCCAGCAGCGTTATGGACAGGGGGTATGCAGATACGCAGTATTTT.